This T cell receptor beta chain appears in the sequencing data of a study of tumor-infiltrating lymphocytes in primary liver carcinoma. Germline V gene sequence: CDR1 MNHNS, CDR2 SASEGT. CDR3 size: 15 residues. The V and J ends lost 2 bases and 11 bases respectively, with 20 bases between them. Findings and limits, study-wide: The overlap of tumor-adjacent and tumor-blood pairs was smaller than that of tumor region pairs.

Extraction of RNA together with DNA used about 17-34 mg of unsorted bulk tissue. Production of TCR beta cDNA used 500 ng total RNA together with a constant-region primer. Three nested multiplex PCR rounds of slightly modified ARM-PCR generated TCR beta libraries. Two initial PCR rounds of about 11 cycles each paired TRBV1-TRBV30 forward primers with a C-beta reverse primer. TCRdb re-called the multiplex PCR reads through MiXCR, storing one row per CDR3 protein. There are approximately 60,000 distinct CDR3 sequences in the sample; over 65% occur only once, and approximately 50% lies in the top ten. A remark on this clonotype: Its cognate antigen is unknown. This may be a read error: a much more frequent sequence differs by one nucleotide.

Sequencing used liver tumor tissue from sampling region 2. Subset noted: tumor region T2, inferior pole. The TCR sequence derives from a man aged 40-50 years with primary liver carcinoma and hepatitis B virus infection. The V call is TRBV6-1, the J call TRBJ2-3; tentative D call: TRBD2 (6 bases). The CDR3 DNA sequence: TGTGCCAGCAGTGAAAGTGGGAGTAGTAGCGGTATGCAGTATTTT. Its protein is CASSESGSSSGMQYF.